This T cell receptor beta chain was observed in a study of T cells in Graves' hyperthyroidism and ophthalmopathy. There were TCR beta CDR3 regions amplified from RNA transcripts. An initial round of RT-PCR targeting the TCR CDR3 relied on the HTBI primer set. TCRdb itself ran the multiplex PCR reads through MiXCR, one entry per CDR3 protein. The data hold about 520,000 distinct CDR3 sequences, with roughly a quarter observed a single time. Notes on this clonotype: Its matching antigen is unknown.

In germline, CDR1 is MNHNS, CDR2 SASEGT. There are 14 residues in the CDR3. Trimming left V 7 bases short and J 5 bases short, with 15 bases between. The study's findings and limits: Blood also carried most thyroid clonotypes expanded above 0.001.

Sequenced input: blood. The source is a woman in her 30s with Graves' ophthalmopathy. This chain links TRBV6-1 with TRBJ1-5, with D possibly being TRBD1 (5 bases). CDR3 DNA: TGTGCCAGCACCACACGGGACGGATATCAGCCCCAGCATTTT. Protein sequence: CASTTRDGYQPQHF.